One sample yielded the 5 T cell receptor beta chains listed below, sequenced in a study of shared T cell receptors in the human thymus. Libraries were prepared by immunoSEQ multiplex PCR; TCRdb keeps only in-frame clonotypes and omits some of them. The sample includes approximately 580,000 clones, approximately 80% seen only once; the top ten take about 0.012%. These data are also associated with another study on human thymus T cells.

Sequenced input: thymocytes. The receptors here all came from a boy in the first two years of life with a congenital heart defect.

The genes are TRBV10-1 and TRBJ2-5; 11 bases line up with TRBD2. Germline lookup yields CDR1 WNHNN and CDR2 SYGVQD (reference sequence). V lost 3 bases to trimming and J lost 4 bases; unmatched junction nucleotides: 7. This CDR3 region has 16 residues. The chain's CDR3 is CASSETSGSSRETQYF. The CDR3 coding sequence is TGCGCCAGCAGTGAAACTAGCGGGAGCTCAAGAGAGACCCAGTACTTC.

In this sample, this clone turned up a few times. The rearrangement uses TRBV4-1 and TRBJ2-5; TRBD2 agrees at 13 bases. V lost 5 bases and J lost 4; bases outside the gene matches: 7. CDR3 size: 16 residues. The germline V gene has CDR1 MGHRA and CDR2 YSYEKL. The CDR3, as DNA: TGCGCCAGCAGCGTACGACTAGCGGGAGGTGCAGAGACCCAGTACTTC. Translation: CASSVRLAGGAETQYF.

This clone came up a few times. The CDR3 does not close with the conserved phenylalanine or tryptophan, likely indicating a read error. The DNA is omitted, as the CDR3 cannot be located on it reliably, and the CDR3 follows TCRdb's listing. The genes are TRBV10-3 and TRBJ2-3; the table's D call, TRBD1, has no DNA check behind it. Germline V gene lookup returns CDR1 ENHRY and CDR2 SYGVKD. The CDR3 is made up of 9 amino acids, end residues included. The CDR3 is CAISGGRLM.

The CDR3 bases are TGTGCCAGCAGCTTGGGGACTATCTCCTACAATGAGCAGTTCTTC. It encodes CASSLGTISYNEQFF. This chain links TRBV5-6 with TRBJ2-1, with D perhaps TRBD2 (6 bases). The germline gives CDR1 SGHDT, CDR2 YYEEEE. The CDR3 has 15 residues. Trimming took off 0 bases at V and 0 bases at J, with 7 bases between the two ends.

The chain has TRBV30 and TRBJ2-1, with 9 bases aligning to TRBD2. This CDR3 is built from 12 residues. From germline, CDR1 is GTSNPN and CDR2 SVGIG (reference sequence). DNA of the CDR3: TGTGCATCCAACAGCGGGAGGAGTGAGCAGTTCTTC. Its translation is CASNSGRSEQFF.